This T cell receptor beta chain was retrieved from a study of hypomethylating agent response in myelodysplastic syndrome. Study details: Of the myelodysplastic syndrome patients, 9 were male, 2 female. General observations from the study: Shared GLIPH2 clusters possibly recognizing novel MDS antigens remain unconfirmed.

The method was immunoSEQ multiplex PCR; TCRdb's version includes in-frame clones alone and lacks a portion of them. The repertoire holds approximately 6,100 clones, with 70% to 90% as singletons. The CDR3 covers 15 residues. The junction had 9 bases not matched to a gene; V was cut back by 4 bases and J by 3 bases. The germline CDR1 and CDR2 sequences are SGHAT and FQNNGV. For this clone: The antigen remains undetermined.

The sample in question was bone marrow, obtained before or after starting hypomethylating agent treatment for myelodysplastic syndrome (not recorded which). The sequence was obtained from a human donor with myelodysplastic syndrome. V gene TRBV11-2 combines with J gene TRBJ2-7; TRBD1 matches 7 bases. DNA for the CDR3: TGTGCCAGCAGCTCAGGGACAGAGAGACTCTACGAGCAGTACTTC. It encodes CASSSGTERLYEQYF.